These T cell receptor beta chains were read from a single sample in a study of cytomegalovirus exposure and HLA in healthy donors. Generated by immunoSEQ multiplex PCR, the TCRdb table keeps only in-frame clones and is missing some. Among about 180,000 clones listed, around 75% were seen once. Input material: PBMCs. The receptors stem from a male donor in good health and CMV-seronegative. CDR3s include the opening cysteine and the closing phenylalanine or tryptophan. Each record gives: CDR3 protein, CDR3 DNA, D gene, clone size, V gene, J gene. D genes are given only for firm matches. Size values are once, few and many counts, or a class for expanded clones, and some rows have none.

CASSFALRNYGYTF	TGTGCCAGCAGTTTTGCACTGCGTAACTATGGCTACACCTTC	.	.	TRBV28	TRBJ1-2
CASRGRGDYNEQFF	TGTGCCAGCAGGGGTCGCGGGGATTACAATGAGCAGTTCTTC	.	.	TRBV2	TRBJ2-1
CASRLAREGGDYGYTF	TGTGCAAGTCGCTTAGCGCGGGAGGGTGGTGACTATGGCTACACCTTC	.	.	TRBV12-2	TRBJ1-2
CASRGPGRAPKNIQYF	TGTGCCAGTAGGGGACCTGGGAGGGCGCCCAAAAACATTCAGTACTTC	TRBD2	.	TRBV19	TRBJ2-4
CASSSGQSYGYTF	TGTGCCAGCAGTTCGGGACAGAGCTATGGCTACACCTTC	TRBD1	.	TRBV28	TRBJ1-2
CASNLDRGPYEQYF	TGTGCCAGCAACCTGGACAGGGGACCCTACGAGCAGTACTTC	TRBD1	.	TRBV6-1	TRBJ2-7
CAWSVPGDEAFF	TGTGCCTGGAGTGTACCGGGAGATGAGGCTTTCTTT	.	.	TRBV30	TRBJ1-1
CASSIRDTQYF	TGTGCCAGTAGTATCAGAGATACGCAGTATTTT	.	.	TRBV19	TRBJ2-3
CASSLGLANTEAFF	TGCGCCAGCAGCTTGGGGCTCGCGAACACTGAAGCTTTCTTT	.	few	TRBV5-1	TRBJ1-1
CASSLVRSTANTGELFF	TGTGCCAGCAGCTTGGTTCGGTCGACAGCCAACACCGGGGAGCTGTTTTTT	.	once	TRBV5-6	TRBJ2-2
CAWSVPGLGFF	TGTGCCTGGAGTGTACCAGGACTGGGGTTCTTC	.	.	TRBV30	TRBJ2-1
CASSLKAGRTDTQYF	TGTGCCAGCAGTTTAAAAGCAGGGCGCACAGATACGCAGTATTTT	.	.	TRBV28	TRBJ2-3
CASKKGAREYNYGYTF	TGTGCCAGTAAAAAAGGGGCCCGAGAGTATAACTATGGCTACACCTTC	.	.	TRBV19	TRBJ1-2
CASSGQGRGNQPQHF	TGTGCCAGCAGCGGACAGGGGAGAGGAAATCAGCCCCAGCATTTT	TRBD1	.	TRBV6-1	TRBJ1-5
CASSSLTGDTQYF	TGTGCCAGCAGTTCCCTGACGGGAGATACGCAGTATTTT	.	.	TRBV27	TRBJ2-3
CASSSGDQETDTQYF	TGTGCCAGCAGTTCCGGGGATCAAGAGACAGATACGCAGTATTTT	.	.	TRBV28	TRBJ2-3
CAWGVNSGNTIYF	TGTGCCTGGGGAGTTAACTCTGGAAACACCATATATTTT	.	few	TRBV30	TRBJ1-3
CASSIGPRGRDGQPQHF	TGTGCCAGTAGTATAGGCCCCCGCGGGAGGGACGGGCAGCCCCAGCATTTT	.	few	TRBV19	TRBJ1-5
CASSEGLRVGYTF	TGTGCCAGCAGTGAGGGTTTGAGGGTCGGCTACACCTTC	.	.	TRBV2	TRBJ1-2
CASSGLAGVPDTQYF	TGTGCCAGCAGCGGACTAGCGGGAGTCCCAGATACGCAGTATTTT	TRBD2	.	TRBV11-2	TRBJ2-3
CASSLAMGQGRYEQYF	TGTGCCAGCAGCTTAGCGATGGGACAGGGACGCTACGAGCAGTACTTC	TRBD1	.	TRBV7-6	TRBJ2-7
CATSRDIWRERYNEQFF	TGTGCCACCAGCAGAGATATTTGGCGGGAGCGATACAATGAGCAGTTCTTC	TRBD2	.	TRBV15	TRBJ2-1
CASSLDRNYGYTF	TGTGCCAGCAGCCTGGACAGGAACTATGGCTACACCTTC	TRBD1	.	TRBV6-5	TRBJ1-2